This TCR beta chain is from a study of a mutant IDH1 vaccine in newly diagnosed glioma. Study details: Patients received vaccination from 4-6 weeks after radiotherapy alone, or with temozolomide cycles. Of treated patients, approximately 60% were men and roughly 38% women, averaging around 44 years.

The time point here: week 47, end of study. Topical imiquimod was applied with each vaccine dose, which held 300 ug of mutant IDH1 20-mer peptide. The protocol was immunoSEQ multiplex PCR, while the TCRdb copy is restricted to in-frame clones and leaves out a portion. Among about 94,000 clones listed, just under 90% were seen once. With 7 bases clipped from V and 5 bases from J, the junction kept 5 bases outside the gene matches. Germline V gives CDR1 SGHAT, CDR2 FQNNGV. This CDR3 is built from 14 residues. As regards this clone: Its specificity is unknown.

The V and J genes are TRBV11-2 and TRBJ2-1; 10 nucleotides align to TRBD2. The specimen comprised PBMCs, sampled from a glioma patient whose treatment included an IDH1 peptide vaccine. The sequence derives from a woman aged 50 to 60 with glioma. CDR3 loop: CASIGLAADNEQFF. CDR3 nucleotide sequence: TGTGCCAGCATCGGACTAGCGGCAGACAATGAGCAGTTCTTC.